One sample yielded the 11 T cell receptor beta chains listed below, sequenced in a study of shared clonotypes between healthy human individuals. Libraries were prepared by immunoSEQ multiplex PCR; TCRdb keeps only in-frame clonotypes and omits some of them. The repertoire holds over 2 million clones, with roughly 94% as singletons. Input material: naive CD4+ T cells sorted from blood. Subset described: CD45RA+ positively selected. The receptors here all came from a man between 18 and 29 years old in good health.

The chain's CDR3 is CASSFRALNEQFF. The DNA for the CDR3 is TGTGCCAGCAGCTTCCGGGCCCTCAATGAGCAGTTCTTC. This chain connects TRBV7-2 to TRBJ2-1; D remains ambiguous. The CDR3 is made up of 13 amino acids. V gave up 3 bases and J gave up 6 bases, with 9 bases separating them. Looked up from germline, CDR1 is SGHTA and CDR2 is FQGNSA.

The V gene is TRBV2, the J gene TRBJ2-7; the D gene could be TRBD1 or TRBD2 (5 bases each). The CDR3 has 12 residues. V lost 6 bases to trimming and J lost 6 bases, with 12 bases between them. CDR1 is SNHLY and CDR2 is FYNNEI in the germline V gene. This chain's CDR3 is CASRGTFGEQYF. CDR3 in DNA: TGTGCCAGCAGAGGGACCTTCGGCGAGCAGTACTTC.

Comments on this clone: The same CDR3 arises from other DNA sequences in this sample as well. V and J are TRBV30 and TRBJ2-7; perhaps TRBD2 as D (5 bases). Trimming left V 0 bases short and J 6 bases short, with 6 bases between. Germline V gene sequence: CDR1 GTSNPN, CDR2 SVGIG (reference sequence). The CDR3 spans 11 residues. The CDR3 reads CAWSVRGEQYF. The CDR3 nucleotides are TGTGCCTGGAGTGTACGGGGCGAGCAGTACTTC. Full variable domain (remainder filled in from reference TRBV30 and TRBJ2-7): SQTIHQWPATLVQPVGSPLSLECTVEGTSNPNLYWYRQAAGRGLQLLFYSVGIGQISSEVPQNLSASRPQDRQFILSSKKLLLSDSGFYLCAWSVRGEQYFGPGTRLTVT.

Concerning this clone: The identical CDR3 is also encoded by other nucleotide sequences in the sample. The chain joins TRBV18 to TRBJ2-1; D gene ambiguous. Germline loops: CDR1 KGHSH, CDR2 LQKENI. V dropped 3 bases and J dropped 6 bases, with 6 bases sitting between them. The length of the CDR3 is 12 residues. The CDR3 protein is CASSPLGNEQFF. The CDR3 nucleotides read TGTGCCAGCTCACCTTTGGGCAATGAGCAGTTCTTC. Together with reference TRBV18 and TRBJ2-1, the CDR3 gives the full variable domain: NAGVMQNPRHLVRRRGQEARLRCSPMKGHSHVYWYRQLPEEGLKFMVYLQKENIIDESGMPKERFSAEFPKEGPSILRIQQVVRGDSAAYFCASSPLGNEQFFGPGTRLTVL.

This chain links TRBV5-4 with TRBJ1-2, with D perhaps TRBD1 (6 bases). Germline CDR1 reads SGHNT; CDR2 reads YYREEE (reference sequence). The length of the CDR3 is 14 residues. The V and J ends lost 5 bases and 8 bases respectively, with 19 bases between them. As DNA, the CDR3 is TGTGCCAGCAGTCCTAGACAGGCCTTATGGGGCTACACCTTC. Translated, it gives CASSPRQALWGYTF.

The chain carries TRBV6-1 and TRBJ1-5; TRBD1 aligns across 8 bases. Germline V gene sequence: CDR1 MNHNS, CDR2 SASEGT. There are 15 residues in the CDR3. J was trimmed by 7 bases and V by 2 bases; bases with no gene match: 7. CDR3 DNA sequence: TGTGCCAGCAGTGAACAGGGGACAGGAAGACAGCCCCAGCATTTT. Translated: CASSEQGTGRQPQHF.

The chain has TRBV30 and TRBJ2-7, with 9 bases lining up with TRBD2. The J segment lost 1 base and the V segment lost 2 bases, leaving 9 bases of the junction unmatched. Looked up from germline, CDR1 is GTSNPN and CDR2 is SVGIG (reference sequence). The CDR3 loop spans 16 amino acids. In DNA, the CDR3 is TGTGCCTGGAGTTTACTAGCGGGTAGCACATCCTACGAGCAGTACTTC. This sequence encodes CAWSLLAGSTSYEQYF.

This chain links TRBV6-5 with TRBJ1-2, with TRBD1 identical over 7 bases. Germline V gene data show CDR1 as MNHEY and CDR2 as SVGAGI. CDR3 length: 14 residues. Trimming removed 6 bases from V and 5 bases from J; junction bases left unmatched: 9. The CDR3 nucleotides are TGTGCCAGCAGGAAAACAGGGGCCTCGTATGGCTACACCTTC. It specifies CASRKTGASYGYTF.

The chain links TRBV6-1 to TRBJ2-7; D unclear. Looked up from germline, CDR1 is MNHNS and CDR2 is SASEGT. Between the trimmed V and J ends, which lost 7 bases and 6 bases, there was a span of 16 bases. The CDR3 has 13 residues. The CDR3 nucleotides are TGTGCCAGCAAGTCGTCGTCGATAGGCGAGCAGTACTTC. It codes for CASKSSSIGEQYF.

The chain recombines TRBV7-2 with TRBJ1-2, with D possibly TRBD1 on 5 matching bases. Trimming took 2 bases from V and 5 from J, leaving 9 bases between them. This CDR3 is 13 amino acids long. Germline V gene sequence: CDR1 SGHTA, CDR2 FQGNSA. As DNA, the CDR3 is TGTGCCAGCAGCTTATCTCGACAGTATGGCTACACCTTC. Protein sequence: CASSLSRQYGYTF.

The chain is built from TRBV27 and TRBJ1-4, with a possible D match to TRBD1 (5 bases). V lost 3 bases and J 8 bases, leaving 19 bases between the germline ends. CDR1 and CDR2 from the germline V gene are MNHEY and SMNVEV (reference sequence). CDR3 length equals 16 residues. CDR3: CASSFAQIRGGEKLFF. The CDR3 bases are TGTGCCAGCAGTTTCGCCCAAATAAGGGGAGGCGAAAAACTGTTTTTT.